The entry below describes one TCR beta chain. The data were obtained in a study of T cell responses to AZD1222 COVID-19 vaccine. The table came from immunoSEQ multiplex PCR; TCRdb's copy has only in-frame clones and leaves some out. The sample contains roughly 150,000 clones, 88% of which appear only once. Germline V CDR1 and CDR2: KGHDR, SFDVKD. This CDR3 comprises 16 residues. V lost 8 bases, J lost 2 bases, and 11 bases stayed unmatched. The chain recombines TRBV24-1 with TRBJ2-3, with 8 bases fitting TRBD2. This clonotype was sampled from an adult who received the AZD1222 COVID-19 vaccine. The material sequenced was peripheral blood, taken 28 days after the second AZD1222 dose. In DNA form, the CDR3 reads TGTGCCACCACCGATTCCCGCGGGGGGAACACAGATACGCAGTATTTT. Amino acids: CATTDSRGGNTDTQYF.